This T cell receptor (beta chain) comes out of a study of shared T cell receptors in the human thymus. There are a few counts of this clone. Assay used: immunoSEQ multiplex PCR; TCRdb lists only in-frame clones, some missing. This table holds approximately 490,000 clones, around 78% found once. The CDR3 runs to 15 residues. Germline V CDR1 and CDR2: SGHNT, YYREEE (reference sequence). The V gene end was trimmed by 3 bases and the J gene end by 6 bases; junction bases not matched to a gene: 10. Another study also made use of these data, one on human thymus T cells.

The sequenced sample was thymocytes. The chain links TRBV5-4 to TRBJ1-1; TRBD1 matches 8 bases. This clonotype originated in a boy under two years old with a congenital heart defect. The CDR3 bases are TGTGCCAGCAGCTCTAGGACAGGGTGGATGGCTGAAGCTTTCTTT. It encodes CASSSRTGWMAEAFF.